This TCR beta chain was sequenced during a study of blood T cell repertoires in COVID-19. Per the germline V gene, CDR1 is ENHRY and CDR2 is SYGVKD. This CDR3 comprises 14 residues. V was shortened by 8 bases and J by 1 base, with 14 bases between the two germline ends. In the authors' methods: Nucleated cell number was recorded as an estimate derived from reference gene primer amplification. The table came from immunoSEQ multiplex PCR; TCRdb's copy has only in-frame clones and leaves some out. For V, J and clone size, that table is used; D and trimming come from the DNA. In the table there are tens of thousands of clones, around nine tenths of which are singletons.

The specimen was peripheral blood. The rearrangement uses TRBV10-3 and TRBJ1-1, with a possible D match to TRBD1 (6 bases). This clonotype was obtained from a woman of 80 years or more with acute or convalescent COVID-19. The CDR3 DNA is TGTGCCATCCTGCCGGGGGGGGCGAACACTGAAGCTTTCTTT. This sequence encodes CAILPGGANTEAFF.